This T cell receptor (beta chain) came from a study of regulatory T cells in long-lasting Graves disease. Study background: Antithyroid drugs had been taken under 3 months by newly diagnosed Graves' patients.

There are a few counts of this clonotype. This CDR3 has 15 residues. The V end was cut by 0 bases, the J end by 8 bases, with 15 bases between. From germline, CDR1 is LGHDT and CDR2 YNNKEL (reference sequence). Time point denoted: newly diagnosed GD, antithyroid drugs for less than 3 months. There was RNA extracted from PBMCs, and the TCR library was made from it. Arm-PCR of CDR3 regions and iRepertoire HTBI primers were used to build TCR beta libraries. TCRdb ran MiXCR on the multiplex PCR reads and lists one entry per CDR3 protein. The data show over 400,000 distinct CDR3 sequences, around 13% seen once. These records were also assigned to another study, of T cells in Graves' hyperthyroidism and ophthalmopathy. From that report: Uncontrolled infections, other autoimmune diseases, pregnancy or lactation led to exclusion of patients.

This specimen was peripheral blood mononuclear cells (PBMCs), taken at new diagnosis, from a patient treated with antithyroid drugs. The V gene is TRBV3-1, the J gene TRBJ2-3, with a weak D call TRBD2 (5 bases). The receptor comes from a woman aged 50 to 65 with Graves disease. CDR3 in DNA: TGTGCCAGCAGCCAAGATTTTGACTACCTGAGTACGCAGTATTTT. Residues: CASSQDFDYLSTQYF.